This TCR beta chain was captured in a study of blood T cell repertoires in COVID-19. About the study: Some COVID-19 samples were acute and others convalescent; all came from the United States, Italy and Spain.

The CDR3 has 13 amino acids. Trimming shortened V by 6 bases and J by 7 bases, and 15 bases separated the two germline ends. This clone was seen only a few times. Clones were sequenced by immunoSEQ multiplex PCR, and TCRdb holds only the in-frame ones, with some missing. This sample carries 35,000 to 45,000 clones, about 88% of them seen once, and the ten largest clones take 2% to 2.5%. The sample comprised peripheral blood. The clonotype was recovered from a human donor in a cohort sampled during active COVID-19. This rearrangement joins TRBV12-3 or TRBV12-4 to TRBJ2-5, with D perhaps TRBD1 (7 bases). CDR3 coding DNA: TGTGCCAGCAGCTCAGGGGGGTCGGTGACCCAGTACTTC. Residues: CASSSGGSVTQYF.